A single T cell receptor beta chain is shown here with its context. Its cognate antigen is unknown. The data derive from a study of T-cell reconstitution after alpha-beta-depleted transplantation in children. Germline lookup yields CDR1 MDHEN and CDR2 SYDVKM. The V gene lost 6 bases and the J gene lost 2 bases, with 17 bases spanning the gap. This CDR3 region has 15 residues. Study outcomes and limitations: The authors attributed T-cell counts and diversity one year after transplant mostly to newly produced T cells. Surviving recipient T cells and thymic progenitors underlay high day-60 TCRbeta diversity in some patients. Roughly two months post-transplant, alpha-beta T cells reportedly originated from several hundred graft clones that had expanded.

Construction of the TCRbeta library involved unique molecular identifiers. TCRdb re-called the PCR reads through MiXCR, storing one row per CDR3 protein. The sample consists of more than 200,000 distinct CDR3 sequences, approximately 8.4% of them appearing once. This sequence originates from a male patient under 10 years old who had a stem cell transplant for acute myeloid leukemia, so the T cells may come from the graft donor. J is TRBJ2-7 and V is TRBV28; a possible D gene is TRBD2 (6 bases). Sequenced here: PBMCs, mostly from graft donor cells, sampled 360 days after TCRalphabeta/CD19-depleted stem cell transplant. The CDR3 here is CASSLGGQTTYEQYF. The CDR3 DNA reads TGTGCCAGCAGCTTGGGAGGTCAAACTACCTACGAGCAGTACTTC.